These 26 T cell receptor beta chains originate from one sample sequenced in a study of shared clonotypes between healthy human individuals. Sequencing was performed with immunoSEQ multiplex PCR; in TCRdb, only in-frame clones are kept and a portion is missing. The sample comprises about 2 million clones, about 95% of which are singletons, and roughly 0.13% rests with the top ten. The sequencing input was naive CD4+ T cells sorted from blood. Subset in this sample: CD45RA+ positively selected. Receptor source: a man in his late teens or twenties in good health.

The chain employs TRBV5-1 and TRBJ2-7; D might be TRBD1 or TRBD2, each matching 5 bases. The CDR3 spans 15 residues. CDR1 is SGHRS, CDR2 YFSETQ, per germline. V dropped 4 bases and J dropped 0 bases, with 14 bases sitting between them. The CDR3 sequence is CASSTRGTNSYEQYF. CDR3 in DNA: TGCGCCAGCAGCACCCGGGGCACCAACTCCTACGAGCAGTACTTC.

CDR3 loop: CASSSVGSYNEQFF. CDR3 coding DNA: TGCGCCAGCAGCTCCGTGGGGTCCTACAATGAGCAGTTCTTC. The J gene is TRBJ2-1, the V gene TRBV5-1, with unresolved D. V dropped 3 bases and J dropped 1 base, with 8 bases sitting between them. CDR1 is SGHRS, CDR2 YFSETQ, per germline. This CDR3 contains 14 residues.

V is TRBV18 and J is TRBJ1-3; tentative D call: TRBD1 (5 bases). CDR3 size: 15 residues. The germline V gene has CDR1 KGHSH and CDR2 LQKENI. Trimming pared 3 bases from V and 4 bases from J, leaving 13 bases between. CDR3 region: CASSPMRGNGNTIYF. The CDR3 DNA is TGTGCCAGCTCACCTATGCGGGGGAACGGAAACACCATATATTTT.

V usage is TRBV7-8 and J usage is TRBJ1-2; possible D gene TRBD1, 6 bases. This CDR3 comprises 18 residues. Per germline, CDR1 SGHVS and CDR2 FQNEAQ. Trimming pared 1 base from V and 6 bases from J, leaving 24 bases between. CDR3 loop: CASSLVGQGLLSYNGYTF. The CDR3 bases are TGTGCCAGCAGCTTAGTAGGGCAGGGGCTTCTCTCATACAATGGCTACACCTTC.

This chain joins TRBV19 and TRBJ1-5, with D uncertain. Germline loops: CDR1 LNHDA, CDR2 SQIVND (reference sequence). The CDR3 contains 16 residues. Trimming removed 2 bases from V and 2 bases from J, with 13 bases in between. The CDR3, as DNA: TGTGCCAGTAGTATAACCCCGACGGGCGGCAATCAGCCCCAGCATTTT. Translation gives CASSITPTGGNQPQHF.

This rearrangement joins TRBV5-4 to TRBJ1-5, with 8 bases fitting TRBD1. V shed 4 bases, J shed 6 bases, and the junction held 3 bases outside the gene matches. CDR1 is SGHNT and CDR2 is YYREEE in the germline V gene (reference sequence). The CDR3 contains 13 residues. CDR3 amino acids: CASSADRGQPQHF. The CDR3, as DNA: TGTGCCAGCAGCGCCGACAGGGGTCAGCCCCAGCATTTT.

The gene calls are TRBV5-6 and TRBJ2-1; 10 nucleotides agree with TRBD2. CDR1 SGHDT and CDR2 YYEEEE come from the germline V gene. CDR3 length: 16 amino acids. Germline trimming cut 5 bases from V and 3 bases from J; bases unmatched to any gene: 8. Written as DNA, the CDR3 is TGTGCCAGCAGTTTTTGGGGGACTAGCGACTACAATGAGCAGTTCTTC. Translated: CASSFWGTSDYNEQFF.

The V call is TRBV11-3, the J call TRBJ1-1; no definite D call. The CDR3 extends over 14 amino acids. Per the germline V gene, CDR1 is SGHNT and CDR2 is YENEEA. V shed 1 base and J shed 3 bases, with 9 bases lying between them. CDR3 loop: CASSLGRSHTEAFF. Written as DNA, the CDR3 is TGTGCCAGCAGCTTAGGAAGATCCCACACTGAAGCTTTCTTT.

The chain joins TRBV5-8 to TRBJ1-2; no definite D call. The germline V and J ends were trimmed by 0 bases and 2 bases, with 2 bases remaining between them. Germline CDR1 and CDR2: SGHTS and YDEGEE. The CDR3 consists of 12 residues. CDR3 bases: TGTGCCAGCAGCTTGGAAAACTATGGCTACACCTTC. Its translation is CASSLENYGYTF. Filled out from reference TRBV5-8 and TRBJ1-2, the complete variable domain reads EAGVTQSPTHLIKTRGQQATLRCSPISGHTSVYWYQQALGLGLQFLLWYDEGEERNRGNFPPRFSGRQFPNYSSELNVNALELEDSALYLCASSLENYGYTFGSGTRLTVV.

This rearrangement joins TRBV7-9 to TRBJ2-7; 8 positions agree with TRBD2. Germline trimming cut 5 bases from V and 7 bases from J; bases unmatched to any gene: 19. The CDR3 runs to 17 residues. Germline assignment: CDR1 SEHNR and CDR2 FQNEAQ (reference sequence). The CDR3 here is CASSGVMGPAGAQEQYF. CDR3 DNA sequence: TGTGCCAGCAGCGGGGTTATGGGGCCAGCGGGAGCTCAGGAGCAGTACTTC. The entire variable domain, with the rest obtained from reference TRBV7-9 and TRBJ2-7, is as follows: DTGVSQNPRHKITKRGQNVTFRCDPISEHNRLYWYRQTLGQGPEFLTYFQNEAQLEKSRLLSDRFSAERPKGSFSTLEIQRTEQGDSAMYLCASSGVMGPAGAQEQYFGPGTRLTVT.

J is TRBJ2-6 and V is TRBV2; no clear D gene. V was clipped by 4 bases and J by 4 bases, with 8 bases between them. Germline CDR1 reads SNHLY; CDR2 reads FYNNEI. The CDR3 length is 14 residues. The CDR3 bases are TGTGCCAGCAGTGCTGGTTTCGGGGCCAACGTCCTGACTTTC. Protein product: CASSAGFGANVLTF.

The J gene is TRBJ1-2, the V gene TRBV7-2; no clear D gene. V lost 5 bases, J lost 0 bases, and 10 bases lay in between. Per the germline V gene, CDR1 is SGHTA and CDR2 is FQGNSA. The CDR3 has 14 residues. The CDR3 DNA is TGTGCCAGCAGCCCCCGGACGTCTAACTATGGCTACACCTTC. Translation: CASSPRTSNYGYTF. The full variable domain, its missing parts supplied by reference TRBV7-2 and TRBJ1-2, is GAGVSQSPSNKVTEKGKDVELRCDPISGHTALYWYRQSLGQGLEFLIYFQGNSAPDKSGLPSDRFSAERTGGSVSTLTIQRTQQEDSAVYLCASSPRTSNYGYTFGSGTRLTVV.

Worth noting for this clone: One junction end does not reproduce the germline sequence, and a read error may be involved. The genes are TRBV7-8 and TRBJ1-4; no reliable D call. Germline lookup yields CDR1 SGHVS and CDR2 FQNEAQ. The CDR3 is made up of 14 amino acids. The CDR3 DNA sequence: TGTGCCAGCAGCTTCCTGTCGGGGTCCGAAAAACTGCTTTTT. Translated, it gives CASSFLSGSEKLLF.

Details on this clone: Compared with germline, one end of the junction differs, possibly owing to a read error. The chain links TRBV10-3 to TRBJ2-7, with D unclear. The CDR3 is 14 amino acids. From germline, CDR1 is ENHRY and CDR2 SYGVKD. In DNA, the CDR3 is TGTGCCACCAGTGGAGCGACCAGAGGCTACGAGCAGTACTTC. It is translated as CATSGATRGYEQYF.

The chain recombines TRBV5-1 with TRBJ1-4; 9 bases align to TRBD1. This CDR3 spans 14 amino acids. CDR1 and CDR2 (germline): SGHRS, YFSETQ. The junction had 3 bases not matched to a gene; V was cut back by 4 bases and J by 5 bases. CDR3: CASSRDRANEKLFF. The CDR3 coding sequence is TGCGCCAGCAGCCGGGACAGGGCAAATGAAAAACTGTTTTTT.

The V gene is TRBV21-1, the J gene TRBJ1-3. TRBV21-1 is a pseudogene locus. CDR3 length: 14 residues. CDR3 DNA: TGTGCCAGCAGCACTCACATAAGGGAAAACACCATATATTTT. Encoded protein: CASSTHIRENTIYF.

For this clone: A much larger clone differs by one base, so this may be a read error. The same CDR3 also results from other DNA sequences found in this sample. The J gene is TRBJ1-2, the V gene TRBV30, with TRBD1 identical over 7 bases. The germline V gene has CDR1 GTSNPN and CDR2 SVGIG (reference sequence). V lost 5 bases to trimming and J lost 0 bases; unmatched junction nucleotides: 9. The length of the CDR3 is 15 residues. This chain's CDR3 is CAWVDRAAANYGYTF. The CDR3, as DNA: TGTGCCTGGGTTGACAGGGCAGCCGCTAACTATGGCTACACCTTC.

CDR3 sequence reads: CSVSRGWGLGMNTEAFF. CDR3 coding DNA: TGCAGCGTTTCACGGGGATGGGGTCTCGGAATGAACACTGAAGCTTTCTTT. The chain has TRBV29-1 and TRBJ1-1; D gene uncertain. CDR1 and CDR2 from the germline V gene are SQVTM and ANQGSEA. The CDR3 spans 17 residues. Trimming removed 5 bases at V and 0 bases at J, with 22 bases between. Filled out from reference TRBV29-1 and TRBJ1-1, the complete variable domain reads SAVISQKPSRDICQRGTSLTIQCQVDSQVTMMFWYRQQPGQSLTLIATANQGSEATYESGFVIDKFPISRPNLTFSTLTVSNMSPEDSSIYLCSVSRGWGLGMNTEAFFGQGTRLTVV.

A note on this clone: Within the sample, other DNA sequences also encode this same CDR3. The chain uses TRBV11-1 and TRBJ2-2; D is unresolved. The V end lost 5 bases, the J end lost 5 bases, and 9 bases lay between the germline ends. The CDR3 consists of 13 residues. Germline loops: CDR1 SGHAT, CDR2 FQDESV (reference sequence). The CDR3 nucleotides read TGTGCCAGCAGCACGGAATCGACCGGGGAGCTGTTTTTT. Translated, it gives CASSTESTGELFF.

The CDR3 sequence is CASSLVFVRTSSYNEQFF. The CDR3 DNA reads as TGTGCCAGCAGCTTAGTTTTTGTCCGGACTAGCTCCTACAATGAGCAGTTCTTC. The chain is built from TRBV7-8 and TRBJ2-1; 7 positions match TRBD2. Unmatched junction bases numbered 9, after V lost 1 base and J lost 0 bases. The CDR3 loop spans 18 amino acids. Germline CDR1 SGHVS, CDR2 FQNEAQ.

CDR3 nucleotides: TGTGCCAGCAGTTCCACAGGGGGCCTAGAAGCTTTCTTT. Its translation is CASSSTGGLEAFF. The genes are TRBV9 and TRBJ1-1, with TRBD1 identical over 9 bases. The ends lost 5 bases at V and 8 bases at J; junction bases unmatched: 7. The CDR3 is 13 amino acids. CDR1 is SGDLS, CDR2 YYNGEE, per germline.

The chain employs TRBV11-2 and TRBJ2-7; possible D gene TRBD1, 6 bases. CDR3 length equals 17 residues. V was pared by 1 base and J by 2 bases, with 18 bases between. Germline assignment: CDR1 SGHAT and CDR2 FQNNGV. Here the CDR3 reads CASSLAPGQFPTYEQYF. CDR3 in DNA: TGTGCCAGCAGCTTAGCCCCCGGACAGTTTCCCACCTACGAGCAGTACTTC.

The chain carries TRBV14 and TRBJ1-2, with 9 bases identical to TRBD1. J lost 1 base, V lost 3 bases, and 3 bases had no gene match. Germline V gene lookup returns CDR1 SGHDN and CDR2 FVKESK. The CDR3 is made up of 15 amino acids. The CDR3 DNA reads as TGTGCCAGCAGCCATTGGACAGGGGATAACTATGGCTACACCTTC. Its protein is CASSHWTGDNYGYTF.

The chain has TRBV13 and TRBJ2-7; 12 positions match TRBD2. V trimming: 5 bases; J trimming: 4 bases; junction bases outside the gene matches: 9. The CDR3 spans 16 residues. Per the germline V gene, CDR1 is PRHDT and CDR2 is FYEKMQ (reference sequence). Written as DNA, the CDR3 is TGTGCCAGCAGCACCCGGACTAGCGGGGCACTATACGAGCAGTACTTC. Amino acid sequence: CASSTRTSGALYEQYF.

The chain has TRBV9 and TRBJ1-2, with 7 nucleotides matching TRBD1. Trimming cost V 5 bases and J 2 bases; bases outside gene matches: 12. Per germline, CDR1 SGDLS and CDR2 YYNGEE. This CDR3 has 16 residues. CDR3 coding DNA: TGTGCCAGCAGTCCTCATCCGGGACAGAAAAACTATGGCTACACCTTC. Amino acid sequence: CASSPHPGQKNYGYTF.

This clone was observed a single time. The same CDR3 is also encoded by other DNA sequences in this sample. The chain uses TRBV5-1 and TRBJ2-7; D remains ambiguous. CDR3 length equals 13 residues. Trimming left V 0 bases short and J 6 bases short, with 10 bases between. CDR1 and CDR2 (germline): SGHRS, YFSETQ. CDR3: CASSLESGLEQYF. The CDR3 nucleotides read TGCGCCAGCAGCTTGGAATCAGGCCTCGAGCAGTACTTC.